A selection of T cell receptor beta chains follows, all from one sample in a study of beta chain features in type 1 diabetes. TCRdb's table, derived via immunoSEQ multiplex PCR, lists solely in-frame clones and lacks some. The sample consists of about 650,000 clones, about an eighth of them appearing once. The sample comprised naive CD4+ T cells from blood. These receptors originate from a man aged 25-45 years with type 1 diabetes. Both conserved end residues are part of each CDR3. A D gene is named only where the DNA matches it firmly. Only some rows state a clone size, as once, few, many or a class for expanded clones.

j_gene: TRBJ1-4; v_gene: TRBV7-9; d_gene: .; abundance: few; CDR3nt: TGTGCCAGCAGCCCCGCCTGGGTAAATGAAAAACTGTTTTTT; CDR3aa: CASSPAWVNEKLFF
j_gene: TRBJ1-1; v_gene: TRBV5-6; d_gene: TRBD1; abundance: .; CDR3nt: TGTGCCAGCAGCTACCGGGACAGGGTCACTGAAGCTTTCTTT; CDR3aa: CASSYRDRVTEAFF
j_gene: TRBJ2-1; v_gene: TRBV30; d_gene: TRBD2; abundance: few; CDR3nt: TGTGCCTGGAGGTCGGGGGGCTCCTACAATGAGCAGTTCTTC; CDR3aa: CAWRSGGSYNEQFF
j_gene: TRBJ2-3; v_gene: TRBV5-6; d_gene: TRBD2; abundance: .; CDR3nt: TGTGCCAGCAGCTTCCGGGGGGGACATACGCAGTATTTT; CDR3aa: CASSFRGGHTQYF
j_gene: TRBJ1-2; v_gene: TRBV7-2; d_gene: TRBD1; abundance: .; CDR3nt: TGTGCCAGCAGCTCGGACAGGGGATATGGTGGCTACACCTTC; CDR3aa: CASSSDRGYGGYTF
j_gene: TRBJ2-7; v_gene: TRBV18; d_gene: .; abundance: few; CDR3nt: TGTGCCAGCTCACCAACTGGGCACGAGCAGTACTTC; CDR3aa: CASSPTGHEQYF
j_gene: TRBJ2-3; v_gene: TRBV13; d_gene: .; abundance: .; CDR3nt: TGTGCCAGCAGCTTAGGATTCCACGGTTCTAGCACAGATACGCAGTATTTT; CDR3aa: CASSLGFHGSSTDTQYF
j_gene: TRBJ1-5; v_gene: TRBV19; d_gene: .; abundance: .; CDR3nt: TGTGCCAGTAGTATGGCAGTAAATAATCAGCCCCAGCATTTT; CDR3aa: CASSMAVNNQPQHF
j_gene: TRBJ1-3; v_gene: TRBV4-3; d_gene: .; abundance: .; CDR3nt: TGCGCCAGCAGCCAGCAGGGTACCAACACCATATATTTT; CDR3aa: CASSQQGTNTIYF
j_gene: TRBJ1-1; v_gene: TRBV6-5; d_gene: .; abundance: few; CDR3nt: TGTGCCAGCAGGATACAAACGAACACTGAAGCTTTCTTT; CDR3aa: CASRIQTNTEAFF
j_gene: TRBJ1-5; v_gene: TRBV9; d_gene: .; abundance: .; CDR3nt: TGTGCCAGCAGCGTAGGGTGGAGGGCGGAACAGCCCCAGCATTTT; CDR3aa: CASSVGWRAEQPQHF
j_gene: TRBJ1-6; v_gene: TRBV14; d_gene: .; abundance: many; CDR3nt: TGTGCCAGCAGCCAAGATCACGGAGGTTCACCCCTCCACTTT; CDR3aa: CASSQDHGGSPLHF
j_gene: TRBJ2-1; v_gene: TRBV7-9; d_gene: TRBD1; abundance: .; CDR3nt: TGTGCCAGCAGCCTCGGGACAGGCTACAATGAGCAGTTCTTC; CDR3aa: CASSLGTGYNEQFF
j_gene: TRBJ2-3; v_gene: TRBV2; d_gene: TRBD2; abundance: .; CDR3nt: TGTGCCAGCAGTGTTAAGGCGGGGGGGCCGACAGATACGCAGTATTTT; CDR3aa: CASSVKAGGPTDTQYF
j_gene: TRBJ2-2; v_gene: TRBV19; d_gene: TRBD1; abundance: .; CDR3nt: TGTGCCAGCACGGGACAGGGGAACACCGGGGAGCTGTTTTTT; CDR3aa: CASTGQGNTGELFF
j_gene: TRBJ1-5; v_gene: TRBV7-2; d_gene: .; abundance: .; CDR3nt: TGTGCCAGCAGCTTAGCCGTAACAGGGTTTGGGGACAATCAGCCCCAGCATTTT; CDR3aa: CASSLAVTGFGDNQPQHF
j_gene: TRBJ2-2; v_gene: TRBV7-9; d_gene: .; abundance: few; CDR3nt: TGTGCCAGCAGACCTACAGGGCGGTCCGCCGGGGAGCTGTTTTTT; CDR3aa: CASRPTGRSAGELFF
j_gene: TRBJ2-7; v_gene: TRBV6-5; d_gene: .; abundance: .; CDR3nt: TGTGCCAGCAGTTACGGCGGTTCCTACGAGCAGTACTTC; CDR3aa: CASSYGGSYEQYF
j_gene: TRBJ2-5; v_gene: TRBV21-1; d_gene: .; abundance: .; CDR3nt: TGTGCCAGCAGCGCGACCGGGACAGTGGGAGAGACCCAGTACTTC; CDR3aa: CASSATGTVGETQYF
j_gene: TRBJ2-1; v_gene: TRBV9; d_gene: .; abundance: .; CDR3nt: TGTGCCAGCAGCGTAGGACTCCACAATGAGCAGTTCTTC; CDR3aa: CASSVGLHNEQFF
j_gene: TRBJ1-5; v_gene: TRBV6-6; d_gene: .; abundance: .; CDR3nt: TGTGCCAGCAGCTCGAATGACCAGCCCCAGCATTTT; CDR3aa: CASSSNDQPQHF
j_gene: TRBJ2-6; v_gene: TRBV6-5; d_gene: .; abundance: few; CDR3nt: TGTGCCAGCAGTTCGGTAGCATCTGGGGCCAACGTCCTGACTTTC; CDR3aa: CASSSVASGANVLTF
j_gene: TRBJ1-4; v_gene: TRBV10-3; d_gene: .; abundance: few; CDR3nt: TGTGCCATCAGTGATGGGAGGGGAGAAAAACTGTTTTTT; CDR3aa: CAISDGRGEKLFF